The T cell receptor (beta chain) described here comes from a study of shared T cell receptors in the human thymus. Using immunoSEQ multiplex PCR, the repertoire was profiled, and TCRdb retains in-frame clones only, with some absent. The table lists about 710,000 clones, about 87% of them singletons. V lost 6 bases and J lost 5; bases outside the gene matches: 8. Germline V lookup: CDR1 MNHEY, CDR2 SVGAGI. This CDR3 comprises 14 residues. In addition, the sample was reused for a study of human thymus T cells. From that report: Biased V and J segment usage appeared in thymus and peripheral blood.

This clonotype was sampled from a boy in the first two years of life with a congenital heart defect. Sequences were obtained from thymocytes. J is TRBJ2-3 and V is TRBV6-5; 7 nucleotides match TRBD1. CDR3 sequence: CASRPSNRGDTQYF. In nucleotides, the CDR3 is TGTGCCAGCAGACCCTCAAACAGGGGAGATACGCAGTATTTT.